Given below is one T cell receptor beta chain in context. V was trimmed by 2 bases and J by 5 bases, leaving 8 bases between them. This CDR3 contains 13 residues. Germline V gene sequence: CDR1 SGHRS, CDR2 YFSETQ. This record comes from a study of blood T cell repertoires in COVID-19. Profiling relied on immunoSEQ multiplex PCR, and the TCRdb table lists in-frame clones only, not all of them. The table has 430,000 or so clones, roughly 90% seen once. Sequencing used PBMCs or T cells enriched from blood (not recorded which). The chain recombines TRBV5-1 with TRBJ2-1; D unclear. The origin of this receptor is a middle-aged woman who had recovered from COVID-19. The CDR3 DNA reads TGCGCCAGCAGCTTATCACACGACAATGAGCAGTTCTTC. Amino acids: CASSLSHDNEQFF. The full variable domain, rest sourced from reference TRBV5-1 and TRBJ2-1, is KAGVTQTPRYLIKTRGQQVTLSCSPISGHRSVSWYQQTPGQGLQFLFEYFSETQRNKGNFPGRFSGRQFSNSRSEMNVSTLELGDSALYLCASSLSHDNEQFFGPGTRLTVL.